The sequence of this T cell receptor (beta chain) was determined in a study of cytomegalovirus exposure and HLA in healthy donors. The wider study: About 180 million T cells yielded approximately 100 million unique TCR beta sequences, as an earlier analysis found. Clustering assigned 81% of the approximately 400 genotyped donors to the Caucasian-associated ancestry cluster. Findings and caveats of the study: Researchers reportedly found TCR beta sequences accurately predicted most subjects' HLA-A and HLA-B alleles.

The CDR3 has 15 residues. Trimming at V came to 2 bases and at J to 1 base, leaving 5 bases not matched to a gene. Germline CDR1 and CDR2: LNHNV and YYDKDF (reference sequence). Amplification used 60 Vbeta primers and 13 Jbeta primers. Libraries were prepared by immunoSEQ multiplex PCR; TCRdb keeps only in-frame clonotypes and omits some of them. The table records about 160,000 clones, 75% of them present only once. Concerning this clone: Its antigen is unidentified.

Sequencing was performed on PBMCs. This chain uses TRBV15 with TRBJ2-7; 7 bases fit TRBD1. This receptor was taken from a female donor in good health and CMV-seronegative. The CDR3: CATSRQGGFSYEQYF. The CDR3 nucleotides are TGTGCCACCAGCAGACAAGGGGGCTTTTCCTACGAGCAGTACTTC. The full variable domain, its missing parts supplied by reference TRBV15 and TRBJ2-7, is DAMVIQNPRYQVTQFGKPVTLSCSQTLNHNVMYWYQQKSSQAPKLLFHYYDKDFNNEADTPDNFQSRRPNTSFCFLDIRSPGLGDTAMYLCATSRQGGFSYEQYFGPGTRLTVT.